The entry below describes one T cell receptor beta chain. Unique molecular identifiers were used to barcode this TCRbeta library. TCRdb reprocessed the PCR reads via MiXCR and lists one record per CDR3 protein. The sample has roughly 500,000 distinct CDR3 sequences, about 16% seen once. This sample was included in a study of T-cell reconstitution after alpha-beta-depleted transplantation in children. The CDR3 length is 16 residues. V trimming: 7 bases; J trimming: 5 bases; junction bases outside the gene matches: 7. The chain recombines TRBV12-3 or TRBV12-4 with TRBJ2-3; 15 nucleotides line up with TRBD2. The TCR was taken from a human donor who donated a stem cell graft to a child with acute lymphoblastic leukemia. The sample consisted of PBMCs from the stem cell graft donor, taken from the stem cell graft. The CDR3: CASTGLAGGPVDTQYF. The CDR3 DNA reads TGTGCCAGCACCGGACTAGCGGGAGGGCCGGTAGATACGCAGTATTTT.